This T cell receptor beta chain was observed in a study of cytomegalovirus exposure and HLA in healthy donors. The CDR3 is made up of 15 amino acids. V shed 4 bases and J shed 4 bases, with 16 bases lying between them. CDR1 is MNHEY, CDR2 SMNVEV, per germline (reference sequence). The PCR contained 60 Vbeta and 13 Jbeta primers. TCRdb's table, derived via immunoSEQ multiplex PCR, lists solely in-frame clones and lacks some. There are around 130,000 clones in the sample; approximately 65% occur only once, and less than 2% lies in the top ten. The chain links TRBV27 to TRBJ1-1, with D possibly being TRBD1 (5 bases). The specimen was PBMCs. This sequence was found in a man aged 18 to 35 in good health and CMV-seronegative. CDR3 bases: TGTGCCAGCAGTTCACCACAGGCGGGGCCCACTGAAGCTTTCTTT. Translating gives CASSSPQAGPTEAFF.